The 4 T cell receptor beta chains given below trace back to one sample, sequenced in a study of blood T cells in healthy people across ages. The authors ran a second PCR of 7 to 11 cycles using a sample-barcoded 5' primer and a J-beta primer mix. TCRdb recomputed calls from the 5' RACE reads with MiXCR, one row per CDR3 protein. The table lists around 850,000 distinct CDR3 sequences, around 34% of them singletons. Sequencing input: blood. These receptors all come from a man aged 18-30 years in good health.

This clonotype has at least ten counts. The genes are TRBV5-1 and TRBJ2-3; D gene uncertain. CDR1 is SGHRS and CDR2 is YFSETQ in the germline V gene. The CDR3 runs 14 residues. With 3 bases removed from V and 0 bases from J, the gap between germline ends came to 8 bases. Here the CDR3 DNA reads TGCGCCAGCAGCTCTACACCTAGCACAGATACGCAGTATTTT. Protein: CASSSTPSTDTQYF.

CDR3 bases: TGTGCCAGCAGTTTACGGGGGGCCGATTATAACTATGGCTACACCTTC. It encodes CASSLRGADYNYGYTF. The J gene is TRBJ1-2, the V gene TRBV12-3 or TRBV12-4, with a possible D match to TRBD1 (6 bases). The V gene lost 2 bases and the J gene lost 1 base, with 14 bases spanning the gap. The CDR3 extends over 16 amino acids.

The genes are TRBV20-1 and TRBJ2-3, with D uncertain. The ends were cut back, 5 bases at V and 0 bases at J, with 12 bases in the middle. The CDR3 has 14 amino acids. Germline-derived CDR1 and CDR2 are DFQATT and SNEGSKA (reference sequence). CDR3 residues: CSAPVTESTDTQYF. Written as DNA, the CDR3 is TGCAGTGCTCCCGTAACAGAAAGCACAGATACGCAGTATTTT.

As regards this clonotype: A much larger clone lies a single base off, so this may be a read error. The DNA of the CDR3 is TGTGCCAGCAGTCACTCTTGGGGGACTAGCGGGGGCGCAGATACGCAGTATTTT. This translates into CASSHSWGTSGGADTQYF. The chain links TRBV12-3 or TRBV12-4 to TRBJ2-3; 14 bases are a match to TRBD2. The trim removed 5 bases at V and 4 bases at J, leaving 11 bases unmatched. The CDR3 length is 18 residues.